These T cell receptor beta chains were read from a single sample in a study of T cells after yellow fever vaccination. TCRdb re-derived calls from the 5' RACE reads in MiXCR, one entry per CDR3 protein. The sample includes under 400,000 distinct CDR3 sequences, under 15% of them seen just once. This sample comprised CD4+ T cells sorted from PBMCs, obtained 15 days after the yellow fever booster vaccination. The receptor source for this set is a man younger than 30 who received the YFV17D yellow fever vaccine. Both conserved end residues are part of each CDR3. D genes are given only for firm matches. Size is omitted from some rows. Given values are once, few, many or a class for expanded clones.

cdr3_aa: CASSRPGLAGGLEELFF
cdr3_nt: TGTGCCAGCAGCCGACCGGGACTAGCGGGGGGGCTTGAGGAGCTGTTTTTT
clone_size: .
j_call: TRBJ2-2
v_call: TRBV6-6
d_call: TRBD2

cdr3_aa: CASSLAGQRTNTEAFF
cdr3_nt: TGCGCCAGCAGCTTGGCCGGACAGAGAACTAACACTGAAGCTTTCTTT
clone_size: .
j_call: TRBJ1-1
v_call: TRBV5-1
d_call: .

cdr3_aa: CASSLGGGSPPGANVLTF
cdr3_nt: TGTGCCAGCAGCTTAGGAGGAGGGTCCCCCCCTGGGGCCAACGTCCTGACTTTC
clone_size: few
j_call: TRBJ2-6
v_call: TRBV7-9
d_call: .

cdr3_aa: CASTVGGRSPLHF
cdr3_nt: TGCGCCAGCACCGTAGGGGGAAGATCACCCCTCCACTTT
clone_size: few
j_call: TRBJ1-6
v_call: TRBV5-1
d_call: .

cdr3_aa: CASRETGLLYNSPLHF
cdr3_nt: TGTGCCAGCAGAGAGACAGGGTTACTCTATAATTCACCCCTCCACTTT
clone_size: .
j_call: TRBJ1-6
v_call: TRBV2
d_call: TRBD1

cdr3_aa: CSVGGAQETQYF
cdr3_nt: TGCAGCGTTGGGGGGGCCCAAGAGACCCAGTACTTC
clone_size: many
j_call: TRBJ2-5
v_call: TRBV29-1
d_call: .

cdr3_aa: CSVAQSNEQFF
cdr3_nt: TGCAGCGTTGCACAGAGCAATGAGCAGTTCTTC
clone_size: many
j_call: TRBJ2-1
v_call: TRBV29-1
d_call: .

cdr3_aa: CSALPGTGNGEAFF
cdr3_nt: TGCAGTGCCCTACCCGGGACAGGGAATGGGGAAGCTTTCTTT
clone_size: few
j_call: TRBJ1-1
v_call: TRBV20-1
d_call: TRBD1

cdr3_aa: CASSLFGVRDEQFF
cdr3_nt: TGTGCCAGCAGCTTATTCGGGGTTAGAGATGAGCAGTTCTTC
clone_size: .
j_call: TRBJ2-1
v_call: TRBV7-2
d_call: .

cdr3_aa: CASSVGLAGGHTGELFF
cdr3_nt: TGCGCCAGCAGCGTCGGACTAGCGGGGGGGCACACCGGGGAGCTGTTTTTT
clone_size: few
j_call: TRBJ2-2
v_call: TRBV5-1
d_call: TRBD2

cdr3_aa: CASTRTSAKETQYF
cdr3_nt: TGCGCCAGCACCCGGACTAGCGCTAAAGAGACCCAGTACTTC
clone_size: few
j_call: TRBJ2-5
v_call: TRBV5-1
d_call: TRBD2

cdr3_aa: CASSLARQEAFF
cdr3_nt: TGTGCCAGCAGCTTAGCCAGACAGGAAGCTTTCTTT
clone_size: .
j_call: TRBJ1-1
v_call: TRBV7-2
d_call: .

cdr3_aa: CSARDGRWETQYF
cdr3_nt: TGCAGTGCTAGAGATGGCAGGTGGGAGACCCAGTACTTC
clone_size: .
j_call: TRBJ2-5
v_call: TRBV20-1
d_call: .

cdr3_aa: CAWSTGIRQFF
cdr3_nt: TGTGCCTGGAGTACCGGGATTAGGCAGTTCTTC
clone_size: .
j_call: TRBJ2-1
v_call: TRBV30
d_call: .

cdr3_aa: CASSQGRTQETQYF
cdr3_nt: TGCGCCAGCAGCCAAGGCAGGACACAAGAGACCCAGTACTTC
clone_size: .
j_call: TRBJ2-5
v_call: TRBV4-3
d_call: .

cdr3_aa: CASSLRTSQTQYF
cdr3_nt: TGTGCCAGCAGTCTCCGGACCTCCCAGACCCAGTACTTC
clone_size: few
j_call: TRBJ2-5
v_call: TRBV28
d_call: .

cdr3_aa: CASSFRRTLPNSYNSPLHF
cdr3_nt: TGTGCCAGCAGTTTTAGGCGGACTCTCCCGAACTCCTATAATTCACCCCTCCACTTT
clone_size: few
j_call: TRBJ1-6
v_call: TRBV27
d_call: .

cdr3_aa: CSAREGGGFGEQFF
cdr3_nt: TGCAGTGCTAGAGAGGGGGGAGGTTTTGGTGAGCAGTTCTTC
clone_size: few
j_call: TRBJ2-1
v_call: TRBV20-1
d_call: .

cdr3_aa: CASSVRGASDTQYF
cdr3_nt: TGTGCCAGCAGCGTTCGAGGCGCGTCAGATACGCAGTATTTT
clone_size: few
j_call: TRBJ2-3
v_call: TRBV9
d_call: .

cdr3_aa: CASSPRQGFLETQYF
cdr3_nt: TGCGCCAGCAGCCCGAGACAGGGTTTCTTGGAGACCCAGTACTTC
clone_size: once
j_call: TRBJ2-5
v_call: TRBV4-3
d_call: TRBD1

cdr3_aa: CASSYHGYTEAFF
cdr3_nt: TGTGCCAGCAGTTACCACGGGTACACTGAAGCTTTCTTT
clone_size: .
j_call: TRBJ1-1
v_call: TRBV6-2/TRBV6-3
d_call: .

cdr3_aa: CASSSSVTELASSTGELFF
cdr3_nt: TGCGCCAGCAGTAGTAGTGTGACCGAACTAGCCTCGAGCACCGGGGAGCTGTTTTTT
clone_size: many
j_call: TRBJ2-2
v_call: TRBV5-1
d_call: .

cdr3_aa: CASSYGGTDTEAFF
cdr3_nt: TGTGCCAGCAGTTACGGGGGCACGGACACTGAAGCTTTCTTT
clone_size: few
j_call: TRBJ1-1
v_call: TRBV6-2/TRBV6-3
d_call: .

cdr3_aa: CASSQDLKASGVGGELFF
cdr3_nt: TGCGCCAGCAGCCAAGATCTTAAGGCTAGCGGGGTGGGCGGGGAGCTGTTTTTT
clone_size: few
j_call: TRBJ2-2
v_call: TRBV4-3
d_call: TRBD2

cdr3_aa: CASSYSILDHTGELFF
cdr3_nt: TGTGCCAGCAGTTACTCGATCCTGGACCACACCGGGGAGCTGTTTTTT
clone_size: few
j_call: TRBJ2-2
v_call: TRBV6-5
d_call: .

cdr3_aa: CASSAGTSSSYF
cdr3_nt: TGTGCCAGCAGTGCCGGGACTTCTTCATCGTACTTC
clone_size: many
j_call: TRBJ2-5
v_call: TRBV12-3/TRBV12-4
d_call: .

cdr3_aa: CASSWTSGPRSSYNEQFF
cdr3_nt: TGCGCCAGCAGCTGGACTAGCGGGCCTCGAAGCTCCTACAATGAGCAGTTCTTC
clone_size: many
j_call: TRBJ2-1
v_call: TRBV5-1
d_call: TRBD2

cdr3_aa: CATSDSETNYGYTF
cdr3_nt: TGTGCCACCAGTGATTCCGAGACTAACTATGGCTACACCTTC
clone_size: few
j_call: TRBJ1-2
v_call: TRBV24-1
d_call: .

cdr3_aa: CIASRERYEQYF
cdr3_nt: TGCATTGCTAGCAGGGAGCGCTACGAGCAGTACTTC
clone_size: .
j_call: TRBJ2-7
v_call: TRBV20-1
d_call: .

cdr3_aa: CASNPTQGRDTQYF
cdr3_nt: TGCGCCAGCAACCCTACCCAGGGGAGGGATACGCAGTATTTT
clone_size: .
j_call: TRBJ2-3
v_call: TRBV10-2
d_call: .

cdr3_aa: CSAGPQGSQETQYF
cdr3_nt: TGCAGTGCTGGACCGCAGGGTAGCCAAGAGACCCAGTACTTC
clone_size: few
j_call: TRBJ2-5
v_call: TRBV20-1
d_call: .

cdr3_aa: CASSHQPRDKNGRLFF
cdr3_nt: TGTGCCAGCAGTCATCAACCGAGGGACAAGAATGGGAGACTGTTTTTT
clone_size: once
j_call: TRBJ1-4
v_call: TRBV6-5
d_call: .

cdr3_aa: CASSPSDMLLAKNIQYF
cdr3_nt: TGTGCCAGCAGTCCCTCGGACATGCTCTTAGCCAAAAACATTCAGTACTTC
clone_size: .
j_call: TRBJ2-4
v_call: TRBV28
d_call: .

cdr3_aa: CASSVEPTGDTIYF
cdr3_nt: TGTGCCAGCAGCGTAGAGCCGACAGGGGACACCATATATTTT
clone_size: few
j_call: TRBJ1-3
v_call: TRBV9
d_call: TRBD1

cdr3_aa: CASSQGEWANSPLHF
cdr3_nt: TGCGCCAGCAGCCAAGGGGAGTGGGCTAATTCACCCCTCCACTTT
clone_size: few
j_call: TRBJ1-6
v_call: TRBV4-3
d_call: .

cdr3_aa: CASSSGTSQPQHF
cdr3_nt: TGTGCCAGCAGCTCCGGGACGTCTCAGCCCCAGCATTTT
clone_size: few
j_call: TRBJ1-5
v_call: TRBV7-9
d_call: .

cdr3_aa: CASIRDEASPDTQYF
cdr3_nt: TGTGCCAGCATCCGGGACGAAGCCTCCCCAGATACGCAGTATTTT
clone_size: .
j_call: TRBJ2-3
v_call: TRBV27
d_call: .

cdr3_aa: CASILDRSSGANVLTF
cdr3_nt: TGTGCCAGCATTCTGGACAGGAGCTCTGGGGCCAACGTCCTGACTTTC
clone_size: few
j_call: TRBJ2-6
v_call: TRBV6-9
d_call: TRBD1

cdr3_aa: CASSYSSGNTDTQYF
cdr3_nt: TGTGCCAGCAGCTACTCTAGCGGGAACACAGATACGCAGTATTTT
clone_size: many
j_call: TRBJ2-3
v_call: TRBV7-2
d_call: TRBD2

cdr3_aa: CASSLAWPSVYNEQFF
cdr3_nt: TGTGCCAGCAGCTTAGCGTGGCCTAGCGTGTACAATGAGCAGTTCTTC
clone_size: .
j_call: TRBJ2-1
v_call: TRBV7-2
d_call: .

cdr3_aa: CASSYTRRDTQYF
cdr3_nt: TGTGCCAGCAGTTACACTAGGAGGGATACGCAGTATTTT
clone_size: few
j_call: TRBJ2-3
v_call: TRBV6-5
d_call: .

cdr3_aa: CASRFREQFF
cdr3_nt: TGTGCCAGCAGATTTAGGGAGCAGTTCTTC
clone_size: many
j_call: TRBJ2-1
v_call: TRBV2
d_call: .

cdr3_aa: CASSVEVDPNYGYTF
cdr3_nt: TGTGCCAGCAGCGTGGAGGTAGACCCGAACTATGGCTACACCTTC
clone_size: .
j_call: TRBJ1-2
v_call: TRBV9
d_call: .

cdr3_aa: CSARGITGVGSNQPQHF
cdr3_nt: TGCAGTGCTAGGGGGATAACAGGGGTTGGGAGCAATCAGCCCCAGCATTTT
clone_size: few
j_call: TRBJ1-5
v_call: TRBV20-1
d_call: TRBD1

cdr3_aa: CASSEIRQETQYF
cdr3_nt: TGTGCCAGCAGTGAAATCCGGCAAGAGACCCAGTACTTC
clone_size: few
j_call: TRBJ2-5
v_call: TRBV6-1
d_call: .